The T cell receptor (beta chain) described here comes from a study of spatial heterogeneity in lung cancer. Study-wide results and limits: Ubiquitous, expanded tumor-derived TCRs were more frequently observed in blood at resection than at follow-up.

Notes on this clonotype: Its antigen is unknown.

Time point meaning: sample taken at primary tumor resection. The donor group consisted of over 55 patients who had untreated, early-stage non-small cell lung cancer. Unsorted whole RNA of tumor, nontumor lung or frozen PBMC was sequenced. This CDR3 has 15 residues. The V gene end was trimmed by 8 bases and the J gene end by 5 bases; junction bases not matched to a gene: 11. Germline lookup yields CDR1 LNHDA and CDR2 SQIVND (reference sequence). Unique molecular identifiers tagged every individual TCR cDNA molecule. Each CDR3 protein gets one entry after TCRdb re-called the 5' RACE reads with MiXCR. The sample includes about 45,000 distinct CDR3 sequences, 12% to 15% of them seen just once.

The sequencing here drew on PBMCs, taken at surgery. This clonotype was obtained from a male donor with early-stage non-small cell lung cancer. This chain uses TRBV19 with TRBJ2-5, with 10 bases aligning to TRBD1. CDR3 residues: CASENPTGGAETQYF. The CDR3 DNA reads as TGTGCCAGTGAAAATCCGACAGGGGGCGCGGAGACCCAGTACTTC.